This T cell receptor beta chain was sequenced in a study of T cells in Graves' hyperthyroidism and ophthalmopathy. Points from the study as a whole: The model foresaw ophthalmopathy a median 6.5 months prior to onset.

This clonotype has just a few counts. Its antigen is still unknown. Amplified regions were TCR beta CDR3 sequences from RNA transcripts. HTBI primers were used for first-round RT-PCR of the TCR CDR3. TCRdb used MiXCR to reprocess the multiplex PCR reads, holding one entry per CDR3 protein. The sample includes about 510,000 distinct CDR3 sequences, 11% to 15% of them seen just once. Diagnoses were made from clinical symptoms, serum measures (thyroxine and TRAb), thyroid ultrasound and orbital computed tomography. An approximately 9.4 ml volume of fresh peripheral blood provided the PBMCs. The TCR was taken from a woman aged 40 to 50 with Graves' hyperthyroidism. Sequencing was carried out using blood.

The CDR3 loop is CASSWRPTNTDTQYF. Written as DNA, the CDR3 is TGTGCCAGCAGTTGGCGGCCCACCAACACAGATACGCAGTATTTT. This rearrangement joins TRBV6-1 to TRBJ2-3; D uncertain. V lost 5 bases to trimming and J lost 2 bases, with 14 bases between them. This CDR3 comprises 15 residues. CDR1 and CDR2 from the germline V gene are MNHNS and SASEGT.